The clone carrying this TCR beta chain was found once. This entry is derived from a study of control samples from healthy donors and cancer patients. The data were produced by immunoSEQ multiplex PCR, yet TCRdb's version contains in-frame clones alone and is incomplete. Of some 200,000 clones in the sample, over 90% were seen once. Germline lookup yields CDR1 MNHEY and CDR2 SMNVEV (reference sequence). The CDR3 runs to 14 residues. V trimming: 5 bases; J trimming: 4 bases; junction bases outside the gene matches: 7. The sample consisted of blood. The TCR originated in a man aged 50-60 years in good health. The chain links TRBV27 to TRBJ1-1; 7 bases fit TRBD1. The chain's CDR3 is CASSTGQRSTEAFF. The CDR3 DNA reads as TGTGCCAGCAGTACGGGACAGAGGAGCACTGAAGCTTTCTTT.